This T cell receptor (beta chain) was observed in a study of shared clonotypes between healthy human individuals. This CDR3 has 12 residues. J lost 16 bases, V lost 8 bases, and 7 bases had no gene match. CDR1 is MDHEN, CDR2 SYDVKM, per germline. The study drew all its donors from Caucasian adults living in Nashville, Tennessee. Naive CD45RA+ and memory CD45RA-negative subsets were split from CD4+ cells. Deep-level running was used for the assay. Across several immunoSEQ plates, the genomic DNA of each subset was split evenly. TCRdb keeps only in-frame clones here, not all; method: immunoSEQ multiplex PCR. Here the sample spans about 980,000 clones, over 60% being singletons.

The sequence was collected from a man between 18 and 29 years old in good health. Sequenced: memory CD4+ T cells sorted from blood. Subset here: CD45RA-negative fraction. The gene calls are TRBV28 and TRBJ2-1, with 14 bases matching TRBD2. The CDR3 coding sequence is TGTGCCAGCCGGACTAGCGGGGGGAGGGAATTCTTC. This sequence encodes CASRTSGGREFF.